This is a list of T cell receptor beta chains from one sample in a study of Graves' ophthalmopathy and Graves' hyperthyroidism. TCRdb independently ran MiXCR on the multiplex PCR reads; one entry per CDR3 protein. The sample yields under 350,000 distinct CDR3 sequences, 17% seen once. Sequenced material: peripheral blood. These receptors were obtained from an adult man with Graves' ophthalmopathy. Both conserved end residues are part of each CDR3. A D gene is named only where the DNA matches it firmly. Clone size is stated in some rows and not others, as once, few, many or a class when expanded.

>TRBV6-2/TRBV6-3|TRBD1|many|TRBJ1-6
TGTGCCAGCAGTGGGACAGGGAGTTCACCCCTCCACTTT
CASSGTGSSPLHF
>TRBV18|TRBD1|many|TRBJ1-3
TGTGCCAGCTCAACAGACAGGGACTCTGGAAACACCATATATTTT
CASSTDRDSGNTIYF
>TRBV7-8|.|.|TRBJ2-5
TGTGCCAGCAGCTATCAGGGGAGGGGAGAGACCCAGTACTTC
CASSYQGRGETQYF
>TRBV25-1|.|many|TRBJ2-7
TGTGCCAGCAGTGAATCTGCTAGCAGGTACGAGCAGTACTTC
CASSESASRYEQYF
>TRBV6-5|.|many|TRBJ1-3
TGTGCCAGCAGTTACGCGTTTCGGGAGGGCTCTGGAAACACCATATATTTT
CASSYAFREGSGNTIYF
>TRBV15|.|many|TRBJ1-5
TGTGCCACCAGCAGAGGCCCTTCTGGGGACTTGGAGAAGCATTTT
CATSRGPSGDLEKHF
>TRBV6-1|TRBD1|.|TRBJ1-5
TGTGCCAGCAGTCCGCGGACAGGGGCCGCCGGGCCCCAGCATTTT
CASSPRTGAAGPQHF
>TRBV7-9|.|many|TRBJ1-6
TGTGCCAGCAGCGTGGATAATTCACCCCTCCACTTT
CASSVDNSPLHF
>TRBV7-2|.|many|TRBJ2-4
TGTGCCAGCAGCGTAAGCGGTAACATTCAGTACTTC
CASSVSGNIQYF
>TRBV2|.|many|TRBJ2-2
TGTGCCAGCAGTAAAGAGGTGACCGGGGAGCTGTTTTTT
CASSKEVTGELFF
>TRBV20-1|TRBD1|many|TRBJ2-7
TGCAGTGCTAGACCGACAGGGGGCGGTCGGGGCGAGCAGTACTTC
CSARPTGGGRGEQYF
>TRBV6-2/TRBV6-3|TRBD2|.|TRBJ2-7
TGTGCCATCAGTTACGGTAGCGGGGGGAGCTCCTACGAGCAGTACTTC
CAISYGSGGSSYEQYF
>TRBV7-2|TRBD2|.|TRBJ2-5
TGTGCCAGCAGCCAATCCGGACTAGCGGCTCAAGAGACCCAGTACTTC
CASSQSGLAAQETQYF
>TRBV27|TRBD1|once|TRBJ1-2
TGTGCCAGCAGTTTTCTACAGGGGGCCGCGAGCTACACCTTC
CASSFLQGAASYTF
>TRBV7-9|TRBD1|.|TRBJ1-1
TGTGCCAGCAGCTCCAGGGGGCTCACTGAAGCTTTCTTT
CASSSRGLTEAFF
>TRBV2|.|many|TRBJ2-2
TGTGCCAGCCTGCGGGGGCCTTCCACCGGGGAGCTGTTTTTT
CASLRGPSTGELFF
>TRBV28|.|.|TRBJ2-5
TGTGCCAGCAGTTTAGCAACAGGTTCCTGGAGGGAGACCCAGTACTTC
CASSLATGSWRETQYF
>TRBV5-1|.|many|TRBJ1-6
TGCGCCAGCAGCTTTTTAGGACAGTCCGGTTCACCCCTCCACTTT
CASSFLGQSGSPLHF
>TRBV6-5|TRBD1|many|TRBJ1-2
TGTGCCAGCAGCAAACAGGGGGCAAATAACTATGGCTACACCTTC
CASSKQGANNYGYTF
>TRBV7-2|.|many|TRBJ2-7
TGTGCCAGCAGCTCCCTGACGGTTCACCCCTACGAGCAGTACTTC
CASSSLTVHPYEQYF
>TRBV4-3|.|many|TRBJ2-5
TGCGCCAGCAGCCAAGAGTTGCGCCAAGAGACCCAGTACTTC
CASSQELRQETQYF
>TRBV12-3/TRBV12-4|TRBD1|.|TRBJ2-5
TGTGCCAGCAGCTTTGGACAGGGCAAACAGACCCAGTACTTC
CASSFGQGKQTQYF
>TRBV19|.|many|TRBJ1-3
TGTGCCAGTAGCATCCAGGGTGGAAACACCATATATTTT
CASSIQGGNTIYF
>TRBV28|.|many|TRBJ1-2
TGTGCCAGCAGTTCCAGATTGGGGGGGCGCTTACTGGGCTACACCTTC
CASSSRLGGRLLGYTF
>TRBV24-1|TRBD1|many|TRBJ2-7
TGTGCCACCAGTGATTCGGGACAGGGGTCCTACGAGCAGTACTTC
CATSDSGQGSYEQYF
>TRBV7-2|.|many|TRBJ2-5
TGTGCCAGCAGCGGCCCGAAGTCCGGGGAGACCCAGTACTTC
CASSGPKSGETQYF
>TRBV29-1|.|many|TRBJ2-5
TGCAGCGTAGAGGGGGGACTGCAAGAGACCCAGTACTTC
CSVEGGLQETQYF
>TRBV6-5|TRBD1|.|TRBJ2-6
TGTGCCAGCAGTTACCGATCGACAGGGCTAGGGGCCAACGTCCTGACTTTC
CASSYRSTGLGANVLTF
>TRBV12-3/TRBV12-4|.|many|TRBJ1-2
TGTGCCAGCAGTTTAGCCTCCGGGACCGAGAGTGGCTACACCTTC
CASSLASGTESGYTF
>TRBV12-3/TRBV12-4|.|many|TRBJ2-7
TGTGCCAGCAGTTTCGGTGGGCCTCTAGCCTACGAGCAGTACTTC
CASSFGGPLAYEQYF
>TRBV30|TRBD1|few|TRBJ1-1
TGTGCCTGGAACCTTCGACAGGGGACCATGAACACTGAAGCTTTCTTT
CAWNLRQGTMNTEAFF
>TRBV20-1|.|many|TRBJ1-3
TGCAGTGCTACGTTGGACGGGAGGACTGGAAACACCATATATTTT
CSATLDGRTGNTIYF
>TRBV7-2|TRBD1|many|TRBJ1-1
TGTGCCAGCAGCGGTGGACAGGGGACCATGACTACTGAAGCTTTCTTT
CASSGGQGTMTTEAFF
>TRBV5-5|.|many|TRBJ1-6
TGTGCCAGCAGCTCCGGGGGGGACGTGAAGTCACCCCTCCACTTT
CASSSGGDVKSPLHF
>TRBV7-8|.|many|TRBJ2-6
TGTGCCAGCAGCTTACCGGGGGGCGCCGGGGCCAACGTCCTGACTTTC
CASSLPGGAGANVLTF
>TRBV2|TRBD1|many|TRBJ2-6
TGTGCCAGCAGGTCCGGGACAGGGGGCTGGGCCAACGTCCTGACTTTC
CASRSGTGGWANVLTF